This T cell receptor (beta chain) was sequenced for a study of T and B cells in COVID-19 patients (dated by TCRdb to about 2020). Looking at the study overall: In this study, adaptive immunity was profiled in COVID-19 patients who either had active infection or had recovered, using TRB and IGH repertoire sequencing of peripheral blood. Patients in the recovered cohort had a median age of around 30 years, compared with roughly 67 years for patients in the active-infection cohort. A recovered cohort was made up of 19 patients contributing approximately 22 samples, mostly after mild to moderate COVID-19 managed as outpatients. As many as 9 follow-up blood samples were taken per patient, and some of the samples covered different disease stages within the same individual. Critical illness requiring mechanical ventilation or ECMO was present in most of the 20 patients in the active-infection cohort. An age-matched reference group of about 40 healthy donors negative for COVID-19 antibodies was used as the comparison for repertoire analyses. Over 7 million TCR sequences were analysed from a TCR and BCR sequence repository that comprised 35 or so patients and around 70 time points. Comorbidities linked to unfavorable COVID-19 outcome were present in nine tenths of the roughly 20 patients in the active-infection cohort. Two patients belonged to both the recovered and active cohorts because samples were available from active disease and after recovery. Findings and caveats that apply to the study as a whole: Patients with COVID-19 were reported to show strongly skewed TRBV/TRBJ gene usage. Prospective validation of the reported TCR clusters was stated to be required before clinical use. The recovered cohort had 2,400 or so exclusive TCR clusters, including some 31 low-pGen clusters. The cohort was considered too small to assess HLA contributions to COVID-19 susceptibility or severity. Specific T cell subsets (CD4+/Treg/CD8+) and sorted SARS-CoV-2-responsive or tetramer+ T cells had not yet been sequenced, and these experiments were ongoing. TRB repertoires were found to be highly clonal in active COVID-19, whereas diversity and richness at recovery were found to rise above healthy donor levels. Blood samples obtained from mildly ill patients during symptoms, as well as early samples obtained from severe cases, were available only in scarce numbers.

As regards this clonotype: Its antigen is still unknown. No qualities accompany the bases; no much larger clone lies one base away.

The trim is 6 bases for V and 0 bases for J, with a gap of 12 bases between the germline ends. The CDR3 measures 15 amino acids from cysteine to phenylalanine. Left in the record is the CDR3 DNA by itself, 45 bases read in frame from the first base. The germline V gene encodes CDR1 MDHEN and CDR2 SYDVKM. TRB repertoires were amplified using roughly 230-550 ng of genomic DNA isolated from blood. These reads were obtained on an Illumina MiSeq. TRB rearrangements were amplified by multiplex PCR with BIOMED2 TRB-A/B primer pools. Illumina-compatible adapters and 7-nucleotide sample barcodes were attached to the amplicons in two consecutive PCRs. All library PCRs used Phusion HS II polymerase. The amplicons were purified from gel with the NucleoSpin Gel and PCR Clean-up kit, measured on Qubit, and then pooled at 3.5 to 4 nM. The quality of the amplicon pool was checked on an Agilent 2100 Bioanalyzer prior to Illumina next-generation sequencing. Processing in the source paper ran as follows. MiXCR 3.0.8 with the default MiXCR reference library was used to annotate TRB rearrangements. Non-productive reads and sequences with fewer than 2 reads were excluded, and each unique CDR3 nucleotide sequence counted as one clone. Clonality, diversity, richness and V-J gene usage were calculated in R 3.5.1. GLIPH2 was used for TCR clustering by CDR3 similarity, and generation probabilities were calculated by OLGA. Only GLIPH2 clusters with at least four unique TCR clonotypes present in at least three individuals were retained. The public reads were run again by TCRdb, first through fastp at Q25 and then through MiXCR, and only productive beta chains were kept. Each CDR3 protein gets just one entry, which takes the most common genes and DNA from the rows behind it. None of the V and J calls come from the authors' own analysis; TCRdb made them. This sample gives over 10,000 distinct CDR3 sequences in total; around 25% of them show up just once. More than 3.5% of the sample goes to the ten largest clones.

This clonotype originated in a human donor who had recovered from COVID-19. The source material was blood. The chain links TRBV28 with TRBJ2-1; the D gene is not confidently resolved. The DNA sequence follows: TGTGCCAGCAGACCGAGACACTCCTCCTACAATGAGCAGTTCTTC. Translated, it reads CASRPRHSSYNEQFF.